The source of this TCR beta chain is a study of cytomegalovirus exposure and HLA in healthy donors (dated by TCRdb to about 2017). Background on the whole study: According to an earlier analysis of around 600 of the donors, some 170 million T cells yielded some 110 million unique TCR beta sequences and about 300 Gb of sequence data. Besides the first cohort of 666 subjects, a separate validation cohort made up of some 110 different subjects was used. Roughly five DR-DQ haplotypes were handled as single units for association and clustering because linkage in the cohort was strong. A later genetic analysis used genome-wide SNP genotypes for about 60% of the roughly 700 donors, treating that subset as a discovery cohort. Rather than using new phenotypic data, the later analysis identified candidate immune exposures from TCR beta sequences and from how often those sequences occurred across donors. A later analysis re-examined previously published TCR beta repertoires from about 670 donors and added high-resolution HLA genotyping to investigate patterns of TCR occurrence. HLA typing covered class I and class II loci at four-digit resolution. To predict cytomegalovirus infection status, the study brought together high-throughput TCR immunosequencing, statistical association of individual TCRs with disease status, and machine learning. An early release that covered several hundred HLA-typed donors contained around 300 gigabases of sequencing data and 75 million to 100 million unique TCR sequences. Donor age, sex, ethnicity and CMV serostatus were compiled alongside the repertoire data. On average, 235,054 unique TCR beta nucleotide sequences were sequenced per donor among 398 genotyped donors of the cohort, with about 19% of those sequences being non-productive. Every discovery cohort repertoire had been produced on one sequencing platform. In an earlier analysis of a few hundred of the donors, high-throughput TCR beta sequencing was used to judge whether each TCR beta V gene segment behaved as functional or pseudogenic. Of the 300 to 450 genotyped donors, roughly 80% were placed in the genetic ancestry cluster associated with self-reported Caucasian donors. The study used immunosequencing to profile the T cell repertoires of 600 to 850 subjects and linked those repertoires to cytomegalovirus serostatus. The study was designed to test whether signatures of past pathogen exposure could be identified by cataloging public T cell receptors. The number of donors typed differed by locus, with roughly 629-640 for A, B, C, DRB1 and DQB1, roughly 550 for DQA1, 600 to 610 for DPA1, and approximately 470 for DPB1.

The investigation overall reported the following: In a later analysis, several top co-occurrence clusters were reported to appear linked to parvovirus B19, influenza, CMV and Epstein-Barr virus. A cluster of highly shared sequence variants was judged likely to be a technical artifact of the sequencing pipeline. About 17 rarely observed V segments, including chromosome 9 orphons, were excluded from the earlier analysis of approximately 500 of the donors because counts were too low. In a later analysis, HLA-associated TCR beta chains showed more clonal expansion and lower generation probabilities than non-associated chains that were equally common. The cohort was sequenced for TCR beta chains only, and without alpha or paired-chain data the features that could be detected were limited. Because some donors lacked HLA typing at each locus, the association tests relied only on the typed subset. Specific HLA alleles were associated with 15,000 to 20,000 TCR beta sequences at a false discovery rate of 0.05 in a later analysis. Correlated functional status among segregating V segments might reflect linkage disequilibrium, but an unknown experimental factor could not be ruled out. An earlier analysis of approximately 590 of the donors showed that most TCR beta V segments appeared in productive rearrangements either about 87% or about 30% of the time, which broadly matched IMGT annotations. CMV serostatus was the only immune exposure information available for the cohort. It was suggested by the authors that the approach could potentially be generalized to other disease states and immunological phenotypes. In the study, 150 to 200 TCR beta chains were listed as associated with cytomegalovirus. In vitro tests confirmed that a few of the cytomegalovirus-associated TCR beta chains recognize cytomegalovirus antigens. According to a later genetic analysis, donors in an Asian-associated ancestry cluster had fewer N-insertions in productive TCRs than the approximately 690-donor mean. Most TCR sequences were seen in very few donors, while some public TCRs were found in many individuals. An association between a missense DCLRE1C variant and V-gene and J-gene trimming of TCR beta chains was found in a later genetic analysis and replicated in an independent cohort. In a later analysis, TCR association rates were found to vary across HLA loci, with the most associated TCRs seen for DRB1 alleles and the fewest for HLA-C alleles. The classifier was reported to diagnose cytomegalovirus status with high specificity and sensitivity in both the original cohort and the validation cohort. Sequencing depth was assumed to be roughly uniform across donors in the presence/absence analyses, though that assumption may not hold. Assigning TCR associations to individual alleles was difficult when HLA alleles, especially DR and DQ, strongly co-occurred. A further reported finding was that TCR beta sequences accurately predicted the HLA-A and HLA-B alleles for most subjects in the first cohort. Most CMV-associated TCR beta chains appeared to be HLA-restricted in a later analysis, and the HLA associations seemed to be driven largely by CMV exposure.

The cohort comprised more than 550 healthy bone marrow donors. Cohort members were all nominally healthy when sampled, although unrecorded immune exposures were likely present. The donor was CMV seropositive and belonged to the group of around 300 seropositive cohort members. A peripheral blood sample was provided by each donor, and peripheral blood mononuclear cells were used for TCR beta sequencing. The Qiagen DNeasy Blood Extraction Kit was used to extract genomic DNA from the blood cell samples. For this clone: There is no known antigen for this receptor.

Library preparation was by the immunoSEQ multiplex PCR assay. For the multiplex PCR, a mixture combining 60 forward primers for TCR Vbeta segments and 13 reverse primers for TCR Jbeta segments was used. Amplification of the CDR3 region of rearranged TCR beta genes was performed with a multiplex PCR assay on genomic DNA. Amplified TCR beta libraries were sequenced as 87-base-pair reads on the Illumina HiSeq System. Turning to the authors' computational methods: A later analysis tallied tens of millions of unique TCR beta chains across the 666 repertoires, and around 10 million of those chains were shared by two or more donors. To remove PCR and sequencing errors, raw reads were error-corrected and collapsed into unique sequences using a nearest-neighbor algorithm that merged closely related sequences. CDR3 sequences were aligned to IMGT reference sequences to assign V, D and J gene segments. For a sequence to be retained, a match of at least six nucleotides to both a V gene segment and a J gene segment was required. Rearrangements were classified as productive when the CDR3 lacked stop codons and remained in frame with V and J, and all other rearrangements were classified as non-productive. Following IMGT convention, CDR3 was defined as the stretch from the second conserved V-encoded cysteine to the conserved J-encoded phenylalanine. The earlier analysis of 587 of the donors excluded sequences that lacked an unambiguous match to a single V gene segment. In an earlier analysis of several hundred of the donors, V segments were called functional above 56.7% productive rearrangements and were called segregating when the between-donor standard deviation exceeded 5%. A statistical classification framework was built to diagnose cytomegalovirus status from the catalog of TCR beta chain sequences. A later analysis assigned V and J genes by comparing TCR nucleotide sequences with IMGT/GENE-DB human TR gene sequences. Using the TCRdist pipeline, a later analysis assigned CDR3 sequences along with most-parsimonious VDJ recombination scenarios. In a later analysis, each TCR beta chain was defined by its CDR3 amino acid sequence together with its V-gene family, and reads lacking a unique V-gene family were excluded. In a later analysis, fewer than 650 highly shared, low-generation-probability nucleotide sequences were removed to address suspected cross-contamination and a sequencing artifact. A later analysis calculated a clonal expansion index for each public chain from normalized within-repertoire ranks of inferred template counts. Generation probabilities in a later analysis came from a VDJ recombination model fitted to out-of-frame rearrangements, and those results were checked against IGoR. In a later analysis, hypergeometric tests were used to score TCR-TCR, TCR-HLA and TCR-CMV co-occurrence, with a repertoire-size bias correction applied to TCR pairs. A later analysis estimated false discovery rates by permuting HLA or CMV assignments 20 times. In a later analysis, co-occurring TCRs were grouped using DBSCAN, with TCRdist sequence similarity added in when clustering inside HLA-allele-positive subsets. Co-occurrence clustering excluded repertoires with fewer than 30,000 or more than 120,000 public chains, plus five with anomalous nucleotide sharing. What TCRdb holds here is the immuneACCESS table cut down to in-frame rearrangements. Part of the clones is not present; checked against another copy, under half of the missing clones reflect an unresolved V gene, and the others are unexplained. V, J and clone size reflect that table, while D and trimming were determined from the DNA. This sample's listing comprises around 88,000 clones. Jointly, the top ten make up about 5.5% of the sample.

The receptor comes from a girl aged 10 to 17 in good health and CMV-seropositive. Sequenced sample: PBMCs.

The DNA sequence is TGTGCCAGCAGCTTCGACTCTCTGGAGAAGGAGACCCAGTACTTC. It translates as CASSFDSLEKETQYF. The chain couples TRBV7-2 to TRBJ2-5; the D gene cannot be resolved reliably. From a lookup of the germline V gene, CDR1 and CDR2 are SGHTA and FQGNSA. Trimming costs V 3 bases and J 5 bases, and their ends lie 16 bases apart. The CDR3 contains 15 residues, cysteine and phenylalanine counted. The read is trimmed to its CDR3 DNA, 45 bases read in frame from base 1.